This TCR beta chain was obtained from a study of PD-L1 blockade in urothelial cancer. Study as a whole: Most patients, about 90% of the roughly 29, were males with bladder-origin cancer.

The method was immunoSEQ multiplex PCR; TCRdb's version includes in-frame clones alone and lacks a portion of them. The repertoire consists of roughly 90,000 clones, with around 90% occurring once and the leading ten covering 0.97%. Comments on this clone: The antigen is unknown.

This CDR3 contains 14 residues. Germline V gene data show CDR1 as MDHEN and CDR2 as SYDVKM. V gave up 5 bases and J gave up 1 base, with 12 bases separating them. Time point here: pretreatment peripheral blood. Patient sample counts ranged from 1 to 8, pretreatment and on-treatment. Study outcomes and limitations: Durable-benefit patients showed greater tumor-associated blood clone expansion at 3 weeks.

The V call is TRBV28, the J call TRBJ2-7; maybe TRBD2 (5 bases). Source: PBMCs, taken around atezolizumab (anti-PD-L1) treatment. The receptor was isolated from a woman older than 75 with urothelial cancer. This chain's CDR3 is CASSPSGLSYEQYF. CDR3 sequence (DNA): TGTGCCAGCAGTCCGAGCGGATTATCCTACGAGCAGTACTTC.